The TCR beta chain described here comes from a study of blood T cell repertoires in COVID-19. Study-level background: COVID-19 samples collected from the United States, Italy and Spain covered acute and convalescent phases. PBMCs, B-cell-depleted T cells, or T cells were the source of the cDNA or gDNA that made up the material.

Per the germline V gene, CDR1 is SGHRS and CDR2 is YFSETQ. V lost 0 bases and J 4 bases, leaving 7 bases between the germline ends. This CDR3 contains 14 residues. In the source study's methods: Counts of nucleated cells, estimated from reference gene primer amplification, were obtained. Some clones are missing from TCRdb's copy, which holds only in-frame ones; the method was immunoSEQ multiplex PCR. V and J calls and clone size are as listed in that table; D and trimming were resolved from the DNA. The sample lists about 71,000 clones; around 89% were seen once. Sample: peripheral blood. The rearrangement uses TRBV5-1 and TRBJ1-4; perhaps TRBD1 as D (5 bases). This receptor was taken from a man in his fifties or sixties with acute or convalescent COVID-19. The CDR3 DNA reads TGCGCCAGCAGCTTGGGACAGATTAATGAAAAACTGTTTTTT. Its translation is CASSLGQINEKLFF.